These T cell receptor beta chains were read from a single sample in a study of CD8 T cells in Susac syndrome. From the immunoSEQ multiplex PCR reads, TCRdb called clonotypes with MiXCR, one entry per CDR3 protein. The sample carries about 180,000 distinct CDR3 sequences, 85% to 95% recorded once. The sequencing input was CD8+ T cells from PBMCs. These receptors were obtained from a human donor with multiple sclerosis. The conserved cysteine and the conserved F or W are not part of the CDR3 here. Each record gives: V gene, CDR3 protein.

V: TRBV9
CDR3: ASSPRQDTNNEQF

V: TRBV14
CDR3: ASSQGLGISETQY

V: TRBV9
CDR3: ASSVPRDGYTDTQY

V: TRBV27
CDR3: ASSLGGYYGYT

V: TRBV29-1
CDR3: SAPGQGANGAF

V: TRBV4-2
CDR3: ASSKAGLNNQPQH

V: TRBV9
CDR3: ASSGGTSVTYEQY

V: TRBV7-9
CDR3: ASSWQGRHEQY

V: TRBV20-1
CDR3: SARDSGLEYSTDTQY

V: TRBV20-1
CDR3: SARSFQEYEQF

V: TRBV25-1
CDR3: ASRPRGGINNEQF

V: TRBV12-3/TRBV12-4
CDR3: ASSLIIGGPQY

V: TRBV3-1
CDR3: ASSPPGLAGGNEQF

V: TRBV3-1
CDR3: ASSQGRYNEQF

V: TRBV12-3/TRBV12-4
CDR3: ASRPRGQATEAF

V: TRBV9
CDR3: ASSAGTVVDEQY

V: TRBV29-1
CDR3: SVHQVADTQY

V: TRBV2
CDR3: ASSAGTTSTDTQY

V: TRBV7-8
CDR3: ASSGKEVNEQF

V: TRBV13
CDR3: ASTQDRAPQY

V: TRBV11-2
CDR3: ASSVVQLNTEAF

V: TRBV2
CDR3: ASRMGGELF

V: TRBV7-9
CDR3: ASSLSGQGYGYT

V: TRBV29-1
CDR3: SVWAGLAYNEQF

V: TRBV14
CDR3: ASSQFLSMALNTEAF

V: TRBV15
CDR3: ATSRTENTEAF

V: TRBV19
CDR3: ASTGGTGTYEQY

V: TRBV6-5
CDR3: ASSYSLTGRYNEQF

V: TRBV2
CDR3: ASSTGSPLH

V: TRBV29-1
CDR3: SVEDLPQTQETQY

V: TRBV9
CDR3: ASSEGSQQPQH

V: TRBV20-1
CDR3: SGQRGRSYNEQF

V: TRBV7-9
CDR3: ASSLLNTGELF

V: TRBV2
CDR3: ASSGRPYSYEQY

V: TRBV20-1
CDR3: SARRDRGRITQY

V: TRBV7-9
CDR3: ASSFEGPAGELF

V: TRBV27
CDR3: ASSFSDTYSYEQY

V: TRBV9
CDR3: ASSVGSISEAF

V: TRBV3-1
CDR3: ASTPGRGHNEQF

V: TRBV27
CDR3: ASTRAGNYNEQF

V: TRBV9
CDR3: ASSVAGVGQETQY

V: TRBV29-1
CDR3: SVEGSGSLSYNEQF

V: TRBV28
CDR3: ASSPHYNEQF

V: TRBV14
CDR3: ASSQGVGRRRDTQY